The entry that follows covers one TCR beta chain sequence. Its antigen is currently unknown. Measured with immunoSEQ multiplex PCR; TCRdb has only the in-frame clones, and not every one. Of some 150,000 clones listed, 90% are singletons. The data derive from a study of T cell responses to AZD1222 COVID-19 vaccine. General observations from the study: At study baseline, merely a handful of AZD1222 recipients were seropositive.

Germline CDR1 is KGHDR and CDR2 is SFDVKD. Trimming pared 7 bases from V and 6 bases from J, leaving 20 bases between. This CDR3 contains 16 residues. This sample comprised peripheral blood, obtained 28 days after the second AZD1222 dose. The genes are TRBV24-1 and TRBJ1-4; D ambiguous. The receptor was derived from an adult who received the AZD1222 COVID-19 vaccine. The CDR3 region has the DNA TGTGCCACCAGGCCCCGCGAGGGCCGGTGGGATGAAAAACTGTTTTTT. Translating gives CATRPREGRWDEKLFF.